One and the same sample provided the 3 T cell receptor beta chains below, sequenced in a study of regulatory T cells in long-lasting Graves disease. Stated time point: newly diagnosed GD, antithyroid drugs for less than 3 months. PBMCs were the source of the RNA used for TCR sequencing. Building of the TCR beta libraries involved iRepertoire HTBI primers and Arm-PCR of CDR3 regions. TCRdb independently ran MiXCR on the multiplex PCR reads; one entry per CDR3 protein. The sample yields approximately 490,000 distinct CDR3 sequences, under 20% seen once. The same data also went into a second study, on T cells in Graves' hyperthyroidism and ophthalmopathy.

Sequenced material: peripheral blood mononuclear cells (PBMCs), taken at new diagnosis, from a patient treated with antithyroid drugs. The receptor set was obtained from a man aged 35 to 55 with Graves disease.

This clonotype was seen only a few times. This chain joins TRBV20-1 and TRBJ2-2, with D perhaps matching TRBD2 (6 bases). This CDR3 spans 16 amino acids. Germline V gene lookup returns CDR1 DFQATT and CDR2 SNEGSKA (reference sequence). The V end was cut by 0 bases, the J end by 2 bases, with 13 bases between. The CDR3 here is CSARDRRRGNTGELFF. The CDR3 DNA reads TGCAGTGCTAGAGATAGGAGGAGGGGTAACACCGGGGAGCTGTTTTTT.

This chain joins TRBV9 and TRBJ2-5, with TRBD2 matching 9 bases. The ends lost 4 bases at V and 2 bases at J; junction bases unmatched: 6. In germline, CDR1 is SGDLS, CDR2 YYNGEE. The CDR3 covers 15 residues. The CDR3 spells CASSSPRGGQETQYF. CDR3 DNA sequence: TGTGCCAGCAGCTCCCCGCGGGGGGGTCAAGAGACCCAGTACTTC.

This clonotype was found a few times. This CDR3 is CASSVVGNRTGGRNWDEKLFF. The DNA for the CDR3 is TGTGCCAGCAGCGTAGTGGGAAACCGGACAGGGGGCCGAAATTGGGATGAAAAACTGTTTTTT. The chain has TRBV9 and TRBJ1-4; 11 bases line up with TRBD1. J was trimmed by 6 bases and V by 0 bases; bases with no gene match: 19. This CDR3 has 21 amino acids. Germline V gene sequence: CDR1 SGDLS, CDR2 YYNGEE.